The clone carrying this T cell receptor (beta chain) has at least ten counts. Described time point: newly diagnosed GD, antithyroid drugs for less than 3 months. Researchers made the TCR library from RNA that was extracted from PBMCs. This entry belongs to a study of regulatory T cells in long-lasting Graves disease. Trimming left V 0 bases short and J 4 bases short, with 7 bases between. CDR3 length: 13 residues. Germline CDR1 SGDLS, CDR2 YYNGEE. Researchers made TCR beta libraries by using iRepertoire HTBI primers and running Arm-PCR on CDR3 regions. One entry per CDR3 protein, called by TCRdb with MiXCR from the multiplex PCR reads. Of over 200,000 distinct CDR3 sequences in the sample, around 18% were seen once. The same data also contributed to another study, on T cells in Graves' hyperthyroidism and ophthalmopathy.

The clonotype comes from a woman in her thirties with Graves disease. J is TRBJ1-1 and V is TRBV9; D is unresolved. Sequencing used peripheral blood mononuclear cells (PBMCs), obtained at new diagnosis, from a patient treated with antithyroid drugs. As DNA, the CDR3 is TGTGCCAGCAGCGTAGATGGGGTCACTGAAGCTTTCTTT. Residues: CASSVDGVTEAFF.